In its sample, the clone carrying this T cell receptor beta chain was seen once. Study processing details: It was from reference gene primer amplification that nucleated cell counts were estimated. Method: immunoSEQ multiplex PCR; TCRdb's copy keeps in-frame clones and lacks some. D and trimming were read from the DNA, whereas the V and J calls and clone size are those reported in that table. The table shows 150,000 to 190,000 clones, with approximately 80% occurring only once. The source of the sample is a study of blood T cell repertoires in COVID-19. About the research overall: Italy, Spain and the United States were the sources of the convalescent and acute COVID-19 samples.

The CDR3 is 15 amino acids. The germline gives CDR1 MGHDK, CDR2 SYGVNS. V dropped 5 bases and J dropped 0 bases, with 12 bases sitting between them. V and J are TRBV25-1 and TRBJ2-3; D is perhaps TRBD1 (6 bases). The sample taken for sequencing was peripheral blood. The TCR comes from a woman aged 45-60 years with acute or convalescent COVID-19. Here the CDR3 DNA reads TGTGCCAGCAGTCCCGGACAGCAAAGCACAGATACGCAGTATTTT. Encoded protein: CASSPGQQSTDTQYF.